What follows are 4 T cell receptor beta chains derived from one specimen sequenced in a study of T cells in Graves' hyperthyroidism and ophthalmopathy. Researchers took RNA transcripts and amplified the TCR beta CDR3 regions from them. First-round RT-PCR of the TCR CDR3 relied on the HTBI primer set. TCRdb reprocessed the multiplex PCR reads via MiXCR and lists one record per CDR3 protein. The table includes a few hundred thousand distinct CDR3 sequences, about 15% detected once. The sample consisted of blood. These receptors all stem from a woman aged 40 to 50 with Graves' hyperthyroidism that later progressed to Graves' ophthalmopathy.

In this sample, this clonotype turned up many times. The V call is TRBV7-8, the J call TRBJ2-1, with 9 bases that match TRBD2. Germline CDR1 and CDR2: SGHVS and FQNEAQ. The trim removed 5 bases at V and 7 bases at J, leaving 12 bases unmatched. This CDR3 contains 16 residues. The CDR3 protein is CASSAVLAGVDNEQFF. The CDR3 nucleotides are TGTGCCAGCAGCGCCGTGTTAGCGGGAGTTGATAATGAGCAGTTCTTC.

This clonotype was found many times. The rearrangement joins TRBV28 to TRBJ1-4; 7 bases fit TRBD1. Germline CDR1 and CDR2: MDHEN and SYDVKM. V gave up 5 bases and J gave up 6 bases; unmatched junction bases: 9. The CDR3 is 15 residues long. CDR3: CASSPTGREDEKLFF. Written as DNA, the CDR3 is TGTGCCAGCAGTCCGACAGGGCGGGAAGATGAAAAACTGTTTTTT.

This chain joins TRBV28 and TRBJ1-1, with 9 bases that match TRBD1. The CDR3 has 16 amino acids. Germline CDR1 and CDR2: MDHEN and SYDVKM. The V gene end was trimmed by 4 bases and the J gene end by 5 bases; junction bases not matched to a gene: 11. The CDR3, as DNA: TGTGCCAGCAGTTCGAAACAGGGGGCGCGGTGGACTGAAGCTTTCTTT. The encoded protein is CASSSKQGARWTEAFF.

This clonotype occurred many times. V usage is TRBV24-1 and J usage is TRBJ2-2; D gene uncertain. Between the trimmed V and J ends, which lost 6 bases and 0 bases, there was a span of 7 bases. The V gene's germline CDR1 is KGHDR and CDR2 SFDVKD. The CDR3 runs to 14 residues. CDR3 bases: TGTGCCACCAGTCCAGACACGAACACCGGGGAGCTGTTTTTT. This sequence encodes CATSPDTNTGELFF.